A single sample gave rise to the 12 T cell receptor beta chains below, sequenced in a study of T cells after yellow fever vaccination. Each CDR3 protein is one row after TCRdb ran MiXCR on the 5' RACE reads. This table holds under 700,000 distinct CDR3 sequences, about a sixth found once. Material: PBMCs, obtained 5 days after the first yellow fever vaccination. The receptors shown here come from a man between 18 and 29 years old who received the YFV17D yellow fever vaccine.

V usage is TRBV25-1 and J usage is TRBJ1-1, with D perhaps matching TRBD1 (5 bases). The CDR3 loop spans 15 amino acids. Trimming took off 6 bases at V and 5 bases at J, with 19 bases between the two ends. The germline V gene has CDR1 MGHDK and CDR2 SYGVNS. CDR3 nucleotide sequence: TGTGCCAGCAGAACGCGGTGGGGGTTGAGAACTGAAGCTTTCTTT. As protein: CASRTRWGLRTEAFF.

This clonotype was detected a few times. The rearrangement joins TRBV3-1 to TRBJ2-7; 7 bases agree with TRBD1. J was trimmed by 4 bases and V by 6 bases; bases with no gene match: 6. The germline V gene has CDR1 LGHDT and CDR2 YNNKEL (reference sequence). The CDR3 has 13 amino acids. This chain's CDR3 is CASSLRDRYEQYF. The CDR3 DNA sequence: TGTGCCAGCAGTCTCCGGGACAGATACGAGCAGTACTTC.

This chain links TRBV18 with TRBJ2-3; TRBD2 aligns across 7 bases. CDR1 is KGHSH and CDR2 is LQKENI in the germline V gene. This CDR3 spans 14 amino acids. V lost 7 bases, J lost 0 bases, and 4 bases stayed unmatched. CDR3 sequence (DNA): TGTGCCAGCTTGGGACTATCTAGCACAGATACGCAGTATTTT. Protein: CASLGLSSTDTQYF.

The rearrangement links TRBV7-8 to TRBJ2-3; D gene unclear. Deletions cut 1 base from V and 2 bases from J, with 10 bases between. Germline V gene lookup returns CDR1 SGHVS and CDR2 FQNEAQ. The CDR3 loop spans 15 amino acids. The CDR3 bases are TGTGCCAGCAGCTTAGGGGCACAGACCACAGATACGCAGTATTTT. This encodes CASSLGAQTTDTQYF.

The chain is built from TRBV12-3 or TRBV12-4 and TRBJ2-5; D may match TRBD1 or TRBD2 (5 bases each). CDR3 size: 15 residues. V lost 3 bases to trimming and J lost 1 base, with 12 bases between them. The CDR3 loop reads CASSFMWDPQETQYF. The CDR3 DNA follows: TGTGCCAGCAGTTTCATGTGGGACCCCCAAGAGACCCAGTACTTC.

This clonotype showed up just a few times. The V and J genes are TRBV11-1 and TRBJ2-6; the match to TRBD1 covers 9 bases. The germline gives CDR1 SGHAT, CDR2 FQDESV (reference sequence). V shed 8 bases and J 2 bases; nucleotides not matched to a gene: 16. CDR3 size: 19 residues. This CDR3 reads CASPSYPGQGSAGANVLTF. CDR3 in DNA: TGTGCCAGCCCTTCTTACCCGGGACAGGGATCGGCTGGGGCCAACGTCCTGACTTTC.

This clonotype appeared a few times. The chain has TRBV4-1 and TRBJ2-7; 8 nucleotides agree with TRBD2. After removal of 3 bases from V and 3 bases from J, the junction contained 7 bases not matched to a gene. This CDR3 is 15 amino acids long. Germline CDR1 MGHRA, CDR2 YSYEKL. The DNA for the CDR3 is TGCGCCAGCAGCCACGTCACCGGGACTAGCTACGAGCAGTACTTC. The encoded protein is CASSHVTGTSYEQYF.

The CDR3 region has the DNA TGCGCCAGCAGCGGGACCGGGACAGGGAGTTATGGCTACACCTTC. Residues: CASSGTGTGSYGYTF. The rearrangement uses TRBV5-1 and TRBJ1-2, with TRBD1 identical over 9 bases. Trimming removed 4 bases from V and 5 bases from J; junction bases left unmatched: 9. The CDR3 extends over 15 amino acids. In germline, CDR1 is SGHRS, CDR2 YFSETQ.

This sequence joins TRBV19 and TRBJ1-2; D uncertain. There are 13 residues in the CDR3. Germline CDR1 LNHDA, CDR2 SQIVND (reference sequence). The V gene lost 6 bases and the J gene lost 4 bases, with 12 bases spanning the gap. In nucleotides, the CDR3 is TGTGCCAGTAGCCCCAGAGCCCCCTATGGCTACACCTTC. Encoded protein: CASSPRAPYGYTF.

CDR3 coding DNA: TGTGCCATCAGTGAGACTAGCGATGGCGAGCAGTACTTC. It codes for CAISETSDGEQYF. This chain links TRBV10-3 with TRBJ2-7; 7 nucleotides agree with TRBD2. CDR3 size: 13 residues. With 2 bases clipped from V and 6 bases from J, the junction kept 4 bases outside the gene matches. Per germline, CDR1 ENHRY and CDR2 SYGVKD.

This clonotype has only a few counts. The J gene is TRBJ2-1, the V gene TRBV28, with D possibly being TRBD1 or TRBD2 (6 bases each). The germline CDR1 and CDR2 sequences are MDHEN and SYDVKM. Trimming removed 10 bases at V and 4 bases at J, with 17 bases between. The length of the CDR3 is 14 residues. The CDR3 nucleotides are TGTGCCACCCAGGTGGGGGGCCTTTACAATGAGCAGTTCTTC. This sequence encodes CATQVGGLYNEQFF.

The rearrangement links TRBV4-1 to TRBJ1-5; 7 positions agree with TRBD1. The J segment lost 9 bases and the V segment lost 1 base, leaving 9 bases of the junction unmatched. The CDR3 consists of 15 residues. Germline CDR1 and CDR2: MGHRA and YSYEKL. In DNA, the CDR3 is TGCGCCAGCAGCCAAGGACAGGGCACGTCTTGGCCCCAGCATTTT. It translates to CASSQGQGTSWPQHF.